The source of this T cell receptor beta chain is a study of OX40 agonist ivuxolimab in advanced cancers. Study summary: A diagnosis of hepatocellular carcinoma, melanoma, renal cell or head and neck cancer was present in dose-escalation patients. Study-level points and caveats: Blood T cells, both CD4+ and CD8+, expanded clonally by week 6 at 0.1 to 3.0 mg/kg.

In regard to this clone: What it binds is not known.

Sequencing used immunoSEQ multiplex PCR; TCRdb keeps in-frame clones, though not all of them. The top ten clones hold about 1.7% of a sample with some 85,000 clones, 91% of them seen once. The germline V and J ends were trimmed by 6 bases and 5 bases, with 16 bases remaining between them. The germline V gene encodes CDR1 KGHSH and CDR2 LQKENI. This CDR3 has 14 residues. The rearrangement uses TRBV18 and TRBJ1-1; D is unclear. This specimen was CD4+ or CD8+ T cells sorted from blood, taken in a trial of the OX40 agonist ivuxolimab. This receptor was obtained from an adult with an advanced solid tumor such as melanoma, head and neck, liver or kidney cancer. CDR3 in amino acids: CASSPTPGKTEAFF. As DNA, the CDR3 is TGTGCCAGCTCCCCCACCCCGGGAAAGACTGAAGCTTTCTTT.